This T cell receptor beta chain was sequenced in a study of early T cells in non-severe SARS-CoV-2 infection. V was clipped by 8 bases and J by 2 bases; unmatched bases: 10. Germline CDR1 and CDR2: SNHLY and FYNNEI. The CDR3 totals 16 residues. MiXCR was run by TCRdb on the 5' RACE reads, yielding one entry per CDR3 protein. The sample has approximately 18,000 distinct CDR3 sequences, around 5.1% seen once. This clonotype was found a few times. The clonotype comes from an adult who was a healthcare worker with PCR-confirmed SARS-CoV-2 infection or an uninfected control (not recorded which). Specimen: whole blood. This chain uses TRBV2 with TRBJ2-2, with 8 bases that match TRBD2. The CDR3 DNA is TGTGCCAGCGGGACCCCAGCGGGGGTAAACACCGGGGAGCTGTTTTTT. This encodes CASGTPAGVNTGELFF.